A single sample gave rise to the 23 T cell receptor beta chains below, sequenced in a study of shared clonotypes between healthy human individuals. Produced via immunoSEQ multiplex PCR; TCRdb's table is partial and in-frame only. The profile shows 2 million to 3 million clones, 80% to 95% of them singletons. Sequences were obtained from naive CD4+ T cells from PBMCs. The subset: CD45RA+ positively selected. The receptors were gathered from a man younger than 35 in good health. Some clones in this sample may be carry-over from other donors' samples.

The chain couples TRBV4-2 to TRBJ2-3; D call uncertain. Trimming removed 0 bases at V and 3 bases at J, with 4 bases between. The V gene's germline CDR1 is LGHNA and CDR2 YNFKEQ. The CDR3 loop spans 13 amino acids. The CDR3 protein is CASSQDETDTQYF. The DNA for the CDR3 is TGTGCCAGCAGCCAAGATGAAACAGATACGCAGTATTTT.

The V and J genes are TRBV5-4 and TRBJ2-7; TRBD2 matches 9 bases. CDR3 length equals 18 residues. Germline CDR1 is SGHNT and CDR2 is YYREEE (reference sequence). With V trimmed by 4 bases and J by 3 bases, 17 bases remained unmatched. In DNA form, the CDR3 reads TGTGCCAGCAGCCCAGACCCCAGGGTAGTAGCGGGAGACTACGAGCAGTACTTC. It specifies CASSPDPRVVAGDYEQYF. The full variable domain, in which reference TRBV5-4 and TRBJ2-7 provide the parts outside the CDR3, is ETGVTQSPTHLIKTRGQQVTLRCSSQSGHNTVSWYQQALGQGPQFIFQYYREEENGRGNFPPRFSGLQFPNYSSELNVNALELDDSALYLCASSPDPRVVAGDYEQYFGPGTRLTVT.

The gene calls are TRBV15 and TRBJ2-3; possibly TRBD1 or TRBD2 for D (6 bases each). This CDR3 contains 15 residues. The V end was cut by 0 bases, the J end by 6 bases, with 13 bases between. The germline V gene encodes CDR1 LNHNV and CDR2 YYDKDF (reference sequence). The CDR3 region has the DNA TGTGCCACCAGCAGAGATAGGGGGGAGTGGGATACGCAGTATTTT. Residues: CATSRDRGEWDTQYF.

The chain carries TRBV5-6 and TRBJ2-7; TRBD1 might be the D (7 bases). V gave up 0 bases and J gave up 4 bases, with 23 bases separating them. This CDR3 region has 18 residues. The germline V gene encodes CDR1 SGHDT and CDR2 YYEEEE. This CDR3 is CASSLARLAQGGPYEQYF. In nucleotides, the CDR3 is TGTGCCAGCAGCTTGGCCCGGCTAGCTCAGGGGGGCCCTTACGAGCAGTACTTC.

V usage is TRBV10-3 and J usage is TRBJ2-1, with D perhaps TRBD2 (6 bases). Trimming stripped 7 bases from V and 0 bases from J, with 13 bases between. The V gene's germline CDR1 is ENHRY and CDR2 SYGVKD. The CDR3 covers 15 residues. CDR3 in DNA: TGTGCCATCAAGCCCACTAGCCACTCCTACAATGAGCAGTTCTTC. This gives the protein CAIKPTSHSYNEQFF.

The V gene is TRBV27, the J gene TRBJ1-4; 8 positions agree with TRBD1. This CDR3 has 15 amino acids. Germline lookup yields CDR1 MNHEY and CDR2 SMNVEV (reference sequence). The V and J ends lost 1 base and 9 bases, in that order; junction bases with no gene match: 7. The CDR3 DNA follows: TGTGCCAGCAGTTTATTAGCAGGGGGCGGGAAAAAACTGTTTTTT. Translating it yields CASSLLAGGGKKLFF.

This CDR3 reads CASSPGRDEQYF. CDR3 bases: TGTGCCAGCAGCCCCGGACGGGACGAGCAGTACTTC. The V gene is TRBV7-3, the J gene TRBJ2-7; no reliable D call. Germline V lookup: CDR1 SGHTA, CDR2 FQGTGA. The CDR3 covers 12 residues. Trimming took 5 bases from V and 5 from J, leaving 10 bases between them.

The genes are TRBV5-1 and TRBJ2-1, with 10 bases that match TRBD2. After removal of 6 bases from V and 3 bases from J, the junction contained 9 bases not matched to a gene. CDR1 and CDR2 from the germline V gene are SGHRS and YFSETQ. CDR3 size: 16 residues. The CDR3 here is CASKRRGLADYNEQFF. CDR3 sequence (DNA): TGCGCCAGCAAGCGAAGAGGACTAGCGGACTACAATGAGCAGTTCTTC.

This clone occurred a few times. The chain couples TRBV30 to TRBJ1-1, with D maybe TRBD1 (5 bases). Trimming removed 2 bases from V and 5 bases from J, with 12 bases in between. This CDR3 region has 13 residues. Germline V gene sequence: CDR1 GTSNPN, CDR2 SVGIG (reference sequence). CDR3 in amino acids: CAWSSGVSTEAFF. As DNA, the CDR3 is TGTGCCTGGAGTTCGGGGGTTTCAACTGAAGCTTTCTTT.

This rearrangement joins TRBV18 to TRBJ2-1; D uncertain. CDR1 and CDR2 from the germline V gene are KGHSH and LQKENI. Trimming removed 0 bases at V and 12 bases at J, with 18 bases between. The CDR3 runs 15 residues. The CDR3 loop reads CASSPPYGLPPGQFF. For the CDR3, the DNA is TGTGCCAGCTCACCACCTTACGGCCTCCCCCCGGGGCAGTTCTTC. The variable domain in full, with the rest retrieved from reference TRBV18 and TRBJ2-1, is NAGVMQNPRHLVRRRGQEARLRCSPMKGHSHVYWYRQLPEEGLKFMVYLQKENIIDESGMPKERFSAEFPKEGPSILRIQQVVRGDSAAYFCASSPPYGLPPGQFFGPGTRLTVL.

This rearrangement joins TRBV18 to TRBJ2-1; a weak D match, TRBD1 (6 bases). This CDR3 contains 16 residues. The germline CDR1 and CDR2 sequences are KGHSH and LQKENI. V was trimmed by 5 bases and J by 5 bases, leaving 19 bases between them. CDR3 coding DNA: TGTGCCAGCTCAGGACCATTCCAACAGGGCCACAATGAGCAGTTCTTC. This translates into CASSGPFQQGHNEQFF.

The chain links TRBV5-6 to TRBJ1-5, with D tentatively TRBD1 (5 bases). The CDR3 is made up of 15 amino acids. CDR1 and CDR2 from the germline V gene are SGHDT and YYEEEE. V was cut by 0 bases and J by 6 bases, with 13 bases left in between. The CDR3 coding sequence is TGTGCCAGCAGCTTGGGAGGCGGCAGGGCTCAGCCCCAGCATTTT. Protein: CASSLGGGRAQPQHF.

V and J are TRBV20-1 and TRBJ2-7; no definite D call. Germline CDR1 and CDR2: DFQATT and SNEGSKA (reference sequence). The V and J ends lost 1 base and 6 bases respectively, with 4 bases between them. The CDR3 has 10 amino acids. This CDR3 reads CSARGSEQYF. CDR3 coding DNA: TGCAGTGCTAGAGGTTCCGAGCAGTACTTC.

The J gene is TRBJ1-5, the V gene TRBV2; D call uncertain. There are 14 residues in the CDR3. Trimming took off 2 bases at V and 5 bases at J, with 10 bases between the two ends. Germline CDR1 is SNHLY and CDR2 is FYNNEI. The CDR3: CASSERTEDQPQHF. CDR3 in DNA: TGTGCCAGCAGTGAACGCACAGAAGATCAGCCCCAGCATTTT.

The V call is TRBV5-1, the J call TRBJ2-5, with 7 bases matching TRBD1. The germline V gene encodes CDR1 SGHRS and CDR2 YFSETQ. This CDR3 has 15 residues. The V gene end was trimmed by 0 bases and the J gene end by 1 base; junction bases not matched to a gene: 3. The CDR3 region has the DNA TGCGCCAGCAGCTTGGCCAACAGGGGCCAAGAGACCCAGTACTTC. Translation gives CASSLANRGQETQYF.

The chain combines TRBV5-1 with TRBJ2-2; either TRBD1 or TRBD2 may supply D (5 bases each). The germline V gene encodes CDR1 SGHRS and CDR2 YFSETQ. The CDR3 is 15 amino acids. V was shortened by 7 bases and J by 0 bases, with 13 bases between the two germline ends. CDR3 in amino acids: CASSTGQTNTGELFF. The CDR3 coding sequence is TGCGCCAGCTCTACGGGGCAGACGAACACCGGGGAGCTGTTTTTT.

The chain combines TRBV10-1 with TRBJ2-1; 9 nucleotides agree with TRBD1. This CDR3 is built from 15 residues. J gave up 1 base and V 6 bases, and 4 bases lay outside the gene matches. The germline V gene has CDR1 WNHNN and CDR2 SYGVQD (reference sequence). The CDR3 here is CASSVGQGSYNEQFF. The CDR3 region has the DNA TGCGCCAGCAGCGTGGGACAGGGATCCTACAATGAGCAGTTCTTC.

The chain uses TRBV5-5 and TRBJ1-1, with 10 bases aligning to TRBD1. J gave up 2 bases and V 4 bases, and 5 bases lay outside the gene matches. The CDR3 spans 15 residues. CDR1 SGHKS and CDR2 YYEKEE come from the germline V gene (reference sequence). The chain's CDR3 is CASSGTGDFNTEAFF. CDR3 in DNA: TGTGCCAGCAGCGGGACAGGGGATTTTAACACTGAAGCTTTCTTT.

In its sample, this clone was seen a few times. The genes are TRBV2 and TRBJ1-4, with D maybe TRBD1 (5 bases). CDR3 length: 13 residues. V lost 5 bases and J 4 bases, leaving 8 bases between the germline ends. In germline, CDR1 is SNHLY, CDR2 FYNNEI. CDR3 amino acids: CASSRQINEKLFF. The CDR3 region has the DNA TGTGCCAGCAGTCGACAGATTAATGAAAAACTGTTTTTT.

The V call is TRBV5-1, the J call TRBJ1-4, with unresolved D. Trimming took 3 bases from V and 4 from J, leaving 7 bases between them. The CDR3 is made up of 13 amino acids. Germline values: CDR1 SGHRS, CDR2 YFSETQ. The chain's CDR3 is CASSSLGNEKLFF. Written as DNA, the CDR3 is TGCGCCAGCAGCTCGCTTGGTAATGAAAAACTGTTTTTT.

The rearrangement uses TRBV7-2 and TRBJ2-3, with 7 bases fitting TRBD1. Looked up from germline, CDR1 is SGHTA and CDR2 is FQGNSA. V dropped 0 bases and J dropped 3; count of bases not matched to a gene: 3. This CDR3 region has 15 residues. The CDR3 coding sequence is TGTGCCAGCAGCTTAGCGACAGGGCATACAGATACGCAGTATTTT. Protein product: CASSLATGHTDTQYF.

The chain employs TRBV29-1 and TRBJ2-5, with D perhaps given as TRBD1 or TRBD2 (5 bases each). Trimming left V 3 bases short and J 7 bases short, with 9 bases between. The CDR3 has 11 amino acids. The germline CDR1 and CDR2 sequences are SQVTM and ANQGSEA. CDR3 sequence (DNA): TGCAGCGTTGAGGTTGGGGGGACCCAGTACTTC. This gives the protein CSVEVGGTQYF.

The chain couples TRBV5-8 to TRBJ2-5; perhaps TRBD2 as D (5 bases). Germline CDR1 and CDR2: SGHTS and YDEGEE. The CDR3 is made up of 13 amino acids. The V and J ends lost 3 bases and 5 bases respectively, with 11 bases between them. CDR3 in amino acids: CASSYSPGETQYF. Here the CDR3 DNA reads TGTGCCAGCAGCTACTCCCCGGGGGAGACCCAGTACTTC.